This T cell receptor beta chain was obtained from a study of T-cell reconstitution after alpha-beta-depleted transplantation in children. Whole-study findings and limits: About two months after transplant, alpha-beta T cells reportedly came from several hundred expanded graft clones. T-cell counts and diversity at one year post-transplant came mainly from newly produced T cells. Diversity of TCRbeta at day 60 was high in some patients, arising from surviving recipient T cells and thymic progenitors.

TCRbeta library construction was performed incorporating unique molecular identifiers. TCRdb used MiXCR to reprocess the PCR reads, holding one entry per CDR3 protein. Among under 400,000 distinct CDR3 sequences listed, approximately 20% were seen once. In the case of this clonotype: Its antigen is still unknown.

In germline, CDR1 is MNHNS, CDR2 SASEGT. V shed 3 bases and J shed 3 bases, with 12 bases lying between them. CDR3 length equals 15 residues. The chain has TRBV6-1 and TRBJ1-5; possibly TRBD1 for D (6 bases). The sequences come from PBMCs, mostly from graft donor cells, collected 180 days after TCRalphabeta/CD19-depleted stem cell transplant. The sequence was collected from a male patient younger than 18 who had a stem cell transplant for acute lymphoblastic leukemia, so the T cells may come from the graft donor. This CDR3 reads CASSDRQVFNQPQHF. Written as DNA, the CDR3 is TGTGCCAGCAGTGACAGACAGGTTTTCAATCAGCCCCAGCATTTT.